This T cell receptor (beta chain) was recorded in a study of cytomegalovirus exposure and HLA in healthy donors. Study at large: From HLA-typed donors, an early data release held approximately 85 million unique TCRs. General study findings and limits: According to the study, roughly 180 TCR beta chains were cytomegalovirus-associated. TCR sequences were mostly rare, though some public TCRs occurred in many donors. Most TCR beta V segments were productive about 90% or about 30% of the time in an earlier analysis.

Looked up from germline, CDR1 is SGHNT and CDR2 is YENEEA. The CDR3 is 14 amino acids. Trimming took 4 bases from V and 4 from J; bases not matched to a gene: 5. The table lists this clone with a count of one. Its target is not known. Researchers ran the PCR with 60 Vbeta and 13 Jbeta primers. Clones were read by immunoSEQ multiplex PCR, and TCRdb kept only the in-frame ones, dropping some. The sample has some 130,000 clones, approximately 74% seen once. This chain connects TRBV11-3 to TRBJ1-1, with 8 nucleotides matching TRBD1. Input material: PBMCs. The TCR originated in a male donor in good health and CMV-seronegative. This chain's CDR3 is CASSSRTGTTEAFF. The CDR3 nucleotides read TGTGCCAGCAGCTCACGGACAGGGACCACTGAAGCTTTCTTT. Variable domain in full (rest from reference TRBV11-3 and TRBJ1-1): EAGVVQSPRYKIIEKKQPVAFWCNPISGHNTLYWYLQNLGQGPELLIRYENEEAVDDSQLPKDRFSAERLKGVDSTLKIQPAELGDSAVYLCASSSRTGTTEAFFGQGTRLTVV.